The present T cell receptor beta chain was sequenced within a study of blood T cell repertoires in COVID-19. Study context: The United States, Italy and Spain supplied acute and convalescent COVID-19 samples. Sources were T cells, B-cell-depleted T cells, or PBMCs; the material itself was cDNA or gDNA.

The germline CDR1 and CDR2 sequences are SGHVS and FNYEAQ. Losses at the gene ends were 4 bases for V and 4 bases for J; bases not matched to a gene: 6. The CDR3 contains 15 residues. Authors' processing steps: How many nucleated cells were present was estimated from reference gene primer amplification. Repertoires were generated with immunoSEQ multiplex PCR, while TCRdb's copy carries only in-frame clones and drops some. The DNA was the basis for D and trimming; V, J and clone size are from that table. There are about 210,000 clones in the sample; around three quarters occur only once, and 7% to 8.5% lies in the top ten.

This rearrangement joins TRBV7-6 to TRBJ2-2; 7 bases align to TRBD1. The TCR comes from a woman in her seventies with acute or convalescent COVID-19. Sequencing was done on a sample of peripheral blood. CDR3 amino acids: CASSSRQGGTGELFF. The CDR3 bases are TGTGCCAGCAGCTCCAGACAGGGCGGCACCGGGGAGCTGTTTTTT.